These T cell receptor beta chains were read from a single sample in a study of T cells expressing NK-cell markers. TCRdb re-called the 5' RACE reads; every CDR3 protein appears as one record, without DNA. This table holds 200,000 to 300,000 distinct CDR3 sequences. Sequencing used blood T cells: a sorted CD56 or NKG2C T cell subset, CD4+ or CD8+ T cells, or bulk PBMC T cells (not recorded which). The receptors stem from a man between 18 and 35 years old in good health. CDR3s include the opening cysteine and the closing phenylalanine or tryptophan. The order of the fields is V gene, J gene, CDR3 protein.

>TRBV20-1|TRBJ1-5
CSASTVLNQPQHF
>TRBV5-1|TRBJ2-1
CASSLAFAGAVGEQFF
>TRBV5-6|TRBJ2-7
CASSPAGFLSYEQYF
>TRBV20-1|TRBJ1-6
CSARVSGPPQGSPFNSPLHF
>TRBV11-2|TRBJ2-3
CASSLDSAGVDTQYF
>TRBV19|TRBJ1-3
CASSWGRGNTIYF
>TRBV12-3/TRBV12-4|TRBJ2-2
CASTILPGHGELFF
>TRBV18|TRBJ1-1
CASSLGQSYTEAFF
>TRBV5-3|TRBJ2-3
CARSRKDTQYF
>TRBV25-1|TRBJ1-6
CASRATLRTVNSPLHF
>TRBV20-1|TRBJ1-3
CSAREGLHGNTIYF